The next 18 T cell receptor beta chains were all read from a single sample in a study of CD8 T cells in Susac syndrome. After extraction with the RNeasy kit, roughly 0.45 to 1 ug of the RNA was reverse transcribed using random hexamers. TCRdb reprocessed the immunoSEQ multiplex PCR reads via MiXCR and lists one record per CDR3 protein. Among some 100,000 distinct CDR3 sequences listed, 85% to 95% were seen once. Sequenced input: CD8+ T cells from PBMCs. These receptor sequences come from a human donor in good health.

This sequence joins TRBV2 and TRBJ2-5, with D uncertain. The V end lost 4 bases, the J end lost 2 bases, and 8 bases lay between the germline ends. The CDR3 is 13 residues long. CDR1 and CDR2 (germline): SNHLY, FYNNEI. The CDR3 reads CASSAPLQETQYF. DNA of the CDR3: TGTGCCAGCAGTGCCCCCTTGCAAGAGACCCAGTACTTC.

This clonotype appeared a few times. V is TRBV3-1 and J is TRBJ2-7; 7 nucleotides line up with TRBD2. In germline, CDR1 is LGHDT, CDR2 YNNKEL (reference sequence). This CDR3 has 15 residues. The ends lost 4 bases at V and 3 bases at J; junction bases unmatched: 9. CDR3 in DNA: TGTGCCAGCAGCCCACTGGCGGGAGCGGGCTACGAGCAGTACTTC. The encoded protein is CASSPLAGAGYEQYF.

This chain links TRBV12-3 or TRBV12-4 with TRBJ2-7; 12 bases line up with TRBD2. The CDR3 is made up of 17 amino acids. The ends lost 5 bases at V and 3 bases at J; junction bases unmatched: 11. CDR3 protein: CASSTRRLAGVIYEQYF. Written as DNA, the CDR3 is TGTGCCAGCAGTACCAGAAGACTAGCGGGAGTGATCTACGAGCAGTACTTC.

The rearrangement joins TRBV2 to TRBJ1-2, with TRBD1 as a possible D gene (5 bases). The V end was cut by 4 bases, the J end by 8 bases, with 20 bases between. Germline CDR1 reads SNHLY; CDR2 reads FYNNEI. The CDR3 length is 15 residues. As DNA, the CDR3 is TGTGCCAGCAGTGGGGTCCTGGGACCCCTTGGAGGCTACACCTTC. Translating it yields CASSGVLGPLGGYTF.

This sequence joins TRBV5-1 and TRBJ1-5; weak D call: TRBD1 (6 bases). The CDR3 is made up of 15 amino acids. Looked up from germline, CDR1 is SGHRS and CDR2 is YFSETQ. Trimming pared 0 bases from V and 7 bases from J, leaving 14 bases between. The CDR3 region is CASSLAPGRGQPQHF. Here the CDR3 DNA reads TGCGCCAGCAGCTTGGCACCAGGGAGGGGGCAGCCCCAGCATTTT.

The chain is built from TRBV11-2 and TRBJ1-2; no reliable D call. With 6 bases removed from V and 0 bases from J, the gap between germline ends came to 17 bases. Germline CDR1 SGHAT, CDR2 FQNNGV. This CDR3 has 16 amino acids. The CDR3 loop reads CASRSIGSGTNYGYTF. CDR3 in DNA: TGTGCCAGCAGATCAATAGGTAGTGGGACTAACTATGGCTACACCTTC.

This chain joins TRBV20-1 and TRBJ2-7; tentatively, D is TRBD1 or TRBD2 (5 bases each). Germline assignment: CDR1 DFQATT and CDR2 SNEGSKA (reference sequence). The V end lost 3 bases, the J end lost 2 bases, and 14 bases lay between the germline ends. This CDR3 has 14 residues. As DNA, the CDR3 is TGCAGTGCTAGGTCGGGGCGGCACACCTACGAGCAGTACTTC. The encoded protein is CSARSGRHTYEQYF.

The V gene is TRBV12-5, the J gene TRBJ2-3, with 7 bases fitting TRBD1. The V gene's germline CDR1 is LGHNT and CDR2 FRNRAP. The J segment lost 1 base and the V segment lost 6 bases, leaving 7 bases of the junction unmatched. The CDR3 is 15 amino acids. This CDR3 reads CASGEHDRGTDTQYF. As DNA, the CDR3 is TGTGCTAGTGGCGAACATGACAGGGGCACAGATACGCAGTATTTT. The full variable domain, in which reference TRBV12-5 and TRBJ2-3 provide the parts outside the CDR3, is DARVTQTPRHKVTEMGQEVTMRCQPILGHNTVFWYRQTMMQGLELLAYFRNRAPLDDSGMPKDRFSAEMPDATLATLKIQPSEPRDSAVYFCASGEHDRGTDTQYFGPGTRLTVL.

The rearrangement links TRBV12-5 to TRBJ1-1; D unclear. The CDR3 extends over 18 amino acids. Trimming stripped 0 bases from V and 2 bases from J, with 19 bases between. Looked up from germline, CDR1 is LGHNT and CDR2 is FRNRAP. This CDR3 reads CASGLVLKAETANTEAFF. CDR3 DNA sequence: TGTGCTAGTGGTTTGGTCCTAAAGGCCGAGACCGCTAACACTGAAGCTTTCTTT.

The rearrangement joins TRBV2 to TRBJ2-3; D not certain. Germline CDR1 reads SNHLY; CDR2 reads FYNNEI. The V gene lost 3 bases and the J gene lost 2 bases, with 3 bases spanning the gap. The CDR3 has 12 residues. As DNA, the CDR3 is TGTGCCAGCAGTGACTTCACAGATACGCAGTATTTT. It encodes CASSDFTDTQYF.

The V and J genes are TRBV7-2 and TRBJ2-4, with 12 bases matching TRBD2. Germline trimming cut 4 bases from V and 6 bases from J; bases unmatched to any gene: 1. CDR1 and CDR2 (germline): SGHTA, FQGNSA. The CDR3 is 14 amino acids. This CDR3 reads CASSSGLAGNIQYF. In DNA, the CDR3 is TGTGCCAGCAGCTCGGGACTAGCGGGAAACATTCAGTACTTC.

V gene TRBV7-9 combines with J gene TRBJ2-1, with 10 bases identical to TRBD2. The J segment lost 5 bases and the V segment lost 2 bases, leaving 3 bases of the junction unmatched. The germline V gene encodes CDR1 SEHNR and CDR2 FQNEAQ (reference sequence). The length of the CDR3 is 15 residues. The DNA for the CDR3 is TGTGCCAGCAGCTTATTAGCGGGGGGTAACAATGAGCAGTTCTTC. This encodes CASSLLAGGNNEQFF.

The table lists this clonotype with a few counts. V is TRBV3-1 and J is TRBJ2-7; 8 bases match TRBD1. This CDR3 has 12 residues. CDR1 is LGHDT, CDR2 YNNKEL, per germline (reference sequence). V trimming: 6 bases; J trimming: 7 bases; junction bases outside the gene matches: 5. The CDR3 protein is CASSTGGREQYF. In nucleotides, the CDR3 is TGTGCCAGCAGTACAGGGGGGCGGGAGCAGTACTTC.

The chain joins TRBV7-2 to TRBJ2-5; 13 nucleotides match TRBD2. Germline CDR1 reads SGHTA; CDR2 reads FQGNSA. The CDR3 spans 18 residues. V trimming: 7 bases; J trimming: 2 bases; junction bases outside the gene matches: 13. CDR3 loop: CASNRVPGLAGYQETQYF. For the CDR3, the DNA is TGTGCCAGCAATAGAGTTCCGGGACTAGCGGGATATCAAGAGACCCAGTACTTC.

This chain links TRBV27 with TRBJ1-3; D is uncertain. The germline V and J ends were trimmed by 8 bases and 1 base, with 18 bases remaining between them. Germline V lookup: CDR1 MNHEY, CDR2 SMNVEV (reference sequence). CDR3 length: 16 residues. The CDR3 loop reads CASRPRPGRSGNTIYF. The CDR3 bases are TGTGCCAGCCGACCCCGGCCTGGTCGGTCTGGAAACACCATATATTTT.

This chain links TRBV5-1 with TRBJ1-1, with 11 bases identical to TRBD1. Trimming removed 4 bases from V and 1 base from J; junction bases left unmatched: 0. Germline V CDR1 and CDR2: SGHRS, YFSETQ. This CDR3 has 14 residues. CDR3 sequence reads: CASSGQGANTEAFF. For the CDR3, the DNA is TGCGCCAGCAGCGGACAGGGGGCGAACACTGAAGCTTTCTTT. Filled out from reference TRBV5-1 and TRBJ1-1, the complete variable domain reads KAGVTQTPRYLIKTRGQQVTLSCSPISGHRSVSWYQQTPGQGLQFLFEYFSETQRNKGNFPGRFSGRQFSNSRSEMNVSTLELGDSALYLCASSGQGANTEAFFGQGTRLTVV.

The rearrangement joins TRBV2 to TRBJ2-4; 9 positions agree with TRBD2. This CDR3 contains 16 residues. Germline V gene sequence: CDR1 SNHLY, CDR2 FYNNEI. The V gene end was trimmed by 6 bases and the J gene end by 0 bases; junction bases not matched to a gene: 6. The CDR3 DNA follows: TGTGCCAGCAGCCTAGCGGGGACTCTAGCCAAAAACATTCAGTACTTC. It is translated as CASSLAGTLAKNIQYF. Drawing the rest from reference TRBV2 and TRBJ2-4, the complete variable domain is EPEVTQTPSHQVTQMGQEVILRCVPISNHLYFYWYRQILGQKVEFLVSFYNNEISEKSEIFDDQFSVERPDGSNFTLKIRSTKLEDSAMYFCASSLAGTLAKNIQYFGAGTRLSVL.

This rearrangement joins TRBV16 to TRBJ2-1; 9 nucleotides align to TRBD1. Germline V gives CDR1 KGHSY, CDR2 FQNENV. J gave up 7 bases and V 7 bases, and 5 bases lay outside the gene matches. The CDR3 has 13 amino acids. CDR3 in DNA: TGTGCCAGCACCAGGACAGGGGCAAATGAGCAGTTCTTC. Protein sequence: CASTRTGANEQFF.